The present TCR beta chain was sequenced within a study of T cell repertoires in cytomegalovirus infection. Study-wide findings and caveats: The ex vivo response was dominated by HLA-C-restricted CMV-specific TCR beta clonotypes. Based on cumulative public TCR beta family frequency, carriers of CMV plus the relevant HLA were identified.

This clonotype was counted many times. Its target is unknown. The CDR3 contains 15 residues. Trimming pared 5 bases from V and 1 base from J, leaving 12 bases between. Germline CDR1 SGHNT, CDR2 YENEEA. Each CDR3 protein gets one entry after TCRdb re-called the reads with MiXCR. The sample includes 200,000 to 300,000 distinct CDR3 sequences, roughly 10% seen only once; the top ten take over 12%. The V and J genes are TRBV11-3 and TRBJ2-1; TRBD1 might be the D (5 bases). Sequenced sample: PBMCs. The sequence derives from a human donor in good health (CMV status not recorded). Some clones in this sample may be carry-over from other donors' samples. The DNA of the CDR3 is TGTGCCAGCAGCGATAAGGCAGGGTCCTACAATGAGCAGTTCTTC. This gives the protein CASSDKAGSYNEQFF.